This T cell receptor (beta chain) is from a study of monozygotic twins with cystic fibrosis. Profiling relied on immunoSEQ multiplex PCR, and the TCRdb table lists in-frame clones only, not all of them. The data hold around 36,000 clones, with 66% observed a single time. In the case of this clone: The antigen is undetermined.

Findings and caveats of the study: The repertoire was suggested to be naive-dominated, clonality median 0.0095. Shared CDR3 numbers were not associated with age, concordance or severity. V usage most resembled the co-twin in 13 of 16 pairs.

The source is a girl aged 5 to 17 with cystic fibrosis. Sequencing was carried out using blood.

Here the CDR3 DNA reads TGTGCCAGCAGCTTAGGAGGGACAGGGACCGGGGAGCTGTTTTTT. It codes for CASSLGGTGTGELFF. The chain has TRBV7-8 and TRBJ2-2; TRBD1 matches at 9 bases. V dropped 1 base and J dropped 5; count of bases not matched to a gene: 2. The CDR3 has 15 amino acids. The V gene's germline CDR1 is SGHVS and CDR2 FQNEAQ.